These T cell receptor beta chains were read from a single sample in a study of CD8 T cells in ankylosing spondylitis. From the 5' RACE reads, TCRdb called clonotypes with MiXCR, one entry per CDR3 protein. The sample includes 200,000 to 250,000 distinct CDR3 sequences, 5.5% to 7.5% seen only once; the top ten take 14%. The sequenced sample was blood, either unsorted or a sorted T cell fraction (not recorded which). These receptors were obtained from a male donor with ankylosing spondylitis. The CDR3 runs from the conserved cysteine through the conserved F or W. Fields, in order: V gene, clone size, D gene, J gene, CDR3 protein, CDR3 DNA. A D gene is named only where the DNA matches it firmly. Clone sizes are given selectively: once, few, many, or a class where the clone is expanded.

>TRBV11-2|few|TRBD1|TRBJ2-3
CASSPVGQGALRIASSDTQYF
TGTGCCAGCAGCCCCGTCGGGCAGGGGGCGTTGAGGATAGCAAGCTCAGATACGCAGTATTTT
>TRBV24-1|.|.|TRBJ2-7
CATSDSGLSYEQYF
TGTGCCACCAGTGACTCGGGATTATCCTACGAGCAGTACTTC
>TRBV28|few|.|TRBJ2-5
CASSTEGTSYQETQYF
TGTGCCAGCAGTACAGAGGGGACCTCATACCAAGAGACCCAGTACTTC
>TRBV4-3|many|.|TRBJ1-3
CASSPTGGNTIYF
TGCGCCAGCAGCCCAACGGGTGGAAACACCATATATTTT
>TRBV29-1|many|.|TRBJ1-1
CSVEGANTEAFF
TGCAGCGTTGAAGGAGCGAACACTGAAGCTTTCTTT
>TRBV10-3|many|.|TRBJ2-2
CAIREGGELFF
TGTGCCATCAGAGAAGGCGGGGAGCTGTTTTTT
>TRBV15|many|.|TRBJ2-7
CATSRDDSRPFYEQYF
TGTGCCACCAGCAGAGATGACAGCCGGCCTTTCTACGAGCAGTACTTC
>TRBV5-1|many|.|TRBJ1-1
CASRDDSTEAFF
TGCGCCAGCAGGGATGACAGCACTGAAGCTTTCTTT
>TRBV6-5|few|TRBD1|TRBJ2-3
CASSYPNRGYTDTQYF
TGTGCCAGCAGTTACCCCAACAGGGGTTACACAGATACGCAGTATTTT
>TRBV29-1|many|.|TRBJ2-1
CSVELTSSYNEQFF
TGCAGCGTTGAGTTGACAAGCTCCTACAATGAGCAGTTCTTC
>TRBV10-3|many|.|TRBJ1-4
CAISRGISTNEKLFF
TGTGCCATCAGCCGAGGGATTTCAACTAATGAAAAACTGTTTTTT
>TRBV29-1|few|.|TRBJ2-4
CSVEEEDNKNIQYF
TGCAGCGTTGAGGAAGAGGACAACAAAAACATTCAGTACTTC
>TRBV4-3|.|.|TRBJ2-6
CASSQDQHPGANVLTF
TGCGCCAGCAGCCAAGATCAACACCCTGGGGCCAACGTCCTGACTTTC
>TRBV9|.|.|TRBJ2-3
CASSGTSLADTQYF
TGTGCCAGCAGCGGAACTAGTTTGGCGGATACGCAGTATTTT
>TRBV6-1|few|TRBD2|TRBJ2-1
CASNLSGRVNEQFF
TGTGCCAGCAATCTTAGCGGGAGAGTCAATGAGCAGTTCTTC
>TRBV7-2|.|TRBD1|TRBJ2-6
CASSGIGHRGSSHRPGANVLTF
TGTGCCAGCAGCGGGATCGGACACAGGGGTAGTAGCCACCGCCCTGGGGCCAACGTCCTGACTTTC
>TRBV12-3/TRBV12-4|many|TRBD1|TRBJ1-1
CASSFRGGMNTEAFF
TGTGCCAGCAGTTTCAGAGGGGGCATGAACACTGAAGCTTTCTTT
>TRBV6-2/TRBV6-3|.|.|TRBJ2-1
CASSYFNPYNEQFF
TGTGCCAGCAGTTACTTTAATCCCTACAATGAGCAGTTCTTC
>TRBV5-1|.|TRBD2|TRBJ2-7
CASSPGGLASSYEQYF
TGCGCCAGCAGCCCGGGGGGACTAGCGAGCTCCTACGAGCAGTACTTC
>TRBV15|.|.|TRBJ2-1
CATSRKRSSSSYNEQFF
TGTGCCACCAGCAGAAAACGCTCTAGCAGCTCCTACAATGAGCAGTTCTTC
>TRBV29-1|.|TRBD1|TRBJ2-4
CSASASDRGGNIQYF
TGCAGCGCTTCGGCCTCGGACAGGGGCGGGAACATTCAGTACTTC
>TRBV5-6|few|.|TRBJ2-3
CASSLDTGRNTQYF
TGTGCCAGCAGCTTAGATACAGGGCGCAATACGCAGTATTTT
>TRBV7-2|many|.|TRBJ1-5
CASSLSQFSNQPQHF
TGTGCCAGCAGCTTATCACAGTTTAGCAATCAGCCCCAGCATTTT
>TRBV7-2|few|TRBD2|TRBJ2-7
CASSLTSGRVYEQYF
TGTGCCAGCAGCCTAACTAGCGGGAGAGTCTACGAGCAGTACTTC
>TRBV9|once|.|TRBJ2-5
CASSGGQEETQYF
TGTGCCAGCAGCGGTGGACAAGAAGAGACCCAGTACTTC
>TRBV15|many|.|TRBJ2-1
CATSRDFSYNEQFF
TGTGCCACCAGCAGAGATTTCAGCTACAATGAGCAGTTCTTC
>TRBV12-3/TRBV12-4|many|.|TRBJ2-7
CASSTGLSSYEQYF
TGTGCCAGCAGCACAGGACTGTCCTCCTACGAGCAGTACTTC